The following is a T cell receptor (beta chain) sequence with its context. The repertoire was sequenced with immunoSEQ multiplex PCR; TCRdb's copy has only in-frame clones and lacks some. The sample has some 320,000 clones, about 86% seen once. As to treatment: approximately 18 received Ad26.COV2.S at low or high dose, single or two shots; several received placebo; per-sample allocation not given. Material that was analyzed had been drawn on day 63 after the first vaccine or placebo injection. This entry is derived from a study of Ad26.COV2.S vaccination and SARS-CoV-2 variants. The CDR3 has 13 amino acids. The V gene lost 0 bases and the J gene lost 11 bases, with 13 bases spanning the gap. CDR1 and CDR2 (germline): LGHNA, YSLEER.

The sequence derives from a person between 18 and 59 years old who received the Ad26.COV2.S COVID-19 vaccine or a placebo. The source was peripheral blood, collected in a trial of Ad26.COV2.S vaccine versus placebo. The chain joins TRBV4-3 to TRBJ1-1; D is ambiguous. The CDR3 nucleotides are TGCGCCAGCAGCCAAGACCTGCGGCAGGCGGCTTTCTTT. The encoded protein is CASSQDLRQAAFF.